This T cell receptor beta chain appears in the sequencing data of a study of cytotoxic CD8 clonotypes in ibrutinib-treated CLL. About the research overall: Sequenced samples delivered averages of 255,043 productive templates and roughly 100,000 productive rearrangements. Study observations and caveats: At progression, clonality fell back toward baseline after rising at ibrutinib response.

Clones were sequenced by immunoSEQ multiplex PCR, and TCRdb holds only the in-frame ones, with some missing. Altogether roughly 220,000 clones are present, 65% to 80% being singletons, with the ten largest covering about 6%. Germline V gene lookup returns CDR1 MNHEY and CDR2 SMNVEV (reference sequence). The CDR3 runs to 15 residues. Trimming took 2 bases from V and 8 from J; bases not matched to a gene: 7. Note on this clone: Its target is not known.

Here the sequenced sample was PBMCs, taken after 12 months of ibrutinib treatment. This chain links TRBV27 with TRBJ2-1; 9 bases map to TRBD1. This receptor was identified in a human donor with chronic lymphocytic leukemia. This CDR3 is CASSLKQGAAYEQFF. The CDR3, as DNA: TGTGCCAGCAGTTTAAAACAGGGGGCGGCCTATGAGCAGTTCTTC.